This T cell receptor (beta chain) was found in a study of glioma-infiltrating T cells after dendritic cell vaccination. On the study more broadly: Between 2003 and 2012, patients got autologous tumor lysate-pulsed dendritic cell vaccines. Patients received three intradermal dendritic cell vaccine injections at biweekly intervals.

A note on this clone: A read error may produce the germline difference seen at one junction end.

The PCR used 60 V beta and 13 J beta primers. TCRdb's copy holds only in-frame clones and misses some; the assay was immunoSEQ multiplex PCR. The sample records more than 45,000 clones, about 79% being singletons. Germline assignment: CDR1 SSHAT and CDR2 FNYEAQ (reference sequence). There are 15 residues in the CDR3. Time point given: after dendritic cell vaccination, including at tumor progression/relapse. All glioblastoma patients lacked an isocitrate dehydrogenase mutation. The genes are TRBV7-7 and TRBJ2-5; the match to TRBD1 covers 11 bases. The source was blood, collected after dendritic cell vaccination. The clonotype originates from a human donor with glioblastoma. CDR3: CASSLGTGGGETQYF. Written as DNA, the CDR3 is TGTGCTAGCAGCTTAGGGACAGGGGGAGGAGAGACCCAGTACTTC.